A single sample gave rise to the 29 T cell receptor beta chains below, sequenced in a study of blood T cell repertoires in COVID-19. Generated by immunoSEQ multiplex PCR, the TCRdb table keeps only in-frame clones and is missing some. Among approximately 180,000 clones listed, roughly 77% were seen once. Sample: PBMCs or T cells enriched from blood (not recorded which). These receptors originate from a woman aged 50 to 60 with acute COVID-19.

V usage is TRBV19 and J usage is TRBJ2-1; 9 positions agree with TRBD2. The CDR3 runs 16 residues. With V trimmed by 5 bases and J by 5 bases, 10 bases remained unmatched. CDR1 and CDR2 from the germline V gene are LNHDA and SQIVND (reference sequence). CDR3 sequence (DNA): TGTGCCAGTAGTCCTCAGCGGGGGGCCTCTCACAATGAGCAGTTCTTC. Encoded protein: CASSPQRGASHNEQFF.

The chain joins TRBV5-1 to TRBJ2-3; the match to TRBD2 covers 7 bases. This CDR3 comprises 14 residues. Looked up from germline, CDR1 is SGHRS and CDR2 is YFSETQ. V gave up 6 bases and J gave up 3 bases; unmatched junction bases: 7. The DNA of the CDR3 is TGCGCCAGCACCCGTGGGCGGGAGACAGATACGCAGTATTTT. This translates into CASTRGRETDTQYF. Using reference TRBV5-1 and TRBJ2-3 for the parts outside the CDR3, the full variable domain is KAGVTQTPRYLIKTRGQQVTLSCSPISGHRSVSWYQQTPGQGLQFLFEYFSETQRNKGNFPGRFSGRQFSNSRSEMNVSTLELGDSALYLCASTRGRETDTQYFGPGTRLTVL.

This chain connects TRBV14 to TRBJ1-1, with D possibly TRBD1 on 5 matching bases. Trimming cost V 0 bases and J 8 bases, with 16 bases left between them. Germline loops: CDR1 SGHDN, CDR2 FVKESK. The CDR3 extends over 15 amino acids. The CDR3 here is CASSQEQQVGSEAFF. CDR3 DNA: TGTGCCAGCAGCCAAGAACAACAGGTTGGTTCCGAAGCTTTCTTT.

J is TRBJ2-3 and V is TRBV2; possibly TRBD1 for D (6 bases). Trimming removed 6 bases at V and 6 bases at J, with 22 bases between. Germline V lookup: CDR1 SNHLY, CDR2 FYNNEI. The CDR3 totals 16 residues. The CDR3 DNA sequence: TGTGCCAGCAGCAATTCTCGGGACATGGGGAAGGATACGCAGTATTTT. It is translated as CASSNSRDMGKDTQYF.

The genes are TRBV2 and TRBJ1-1; D call uncertain. CDR1 is SNHLY, CDR2 FYNNEI, per germline. Trimming removed 9 bases at V and 3 bases at J, with 8 bases between. The length of the CDR3 is 11 residues. The CDR3 reads CARATHTEAFF. The CDR3 region has the DNA TGTGCCAGGGCCACACACACTGAAGCTTTCTTT.

This clone has only a few counts. V is TRBV7-2 and J is TRBJ1-1; D is ambiguous. Trimming left V 1 base short and J 1 base short, with 7 bases between. Germline CDR1 and CDR2: SGHTA and FQGNSA. This CDR3 has 14 residues. CDR3 DNA sequence: TGTGCCAGCAGCTTAGGGTGGCAGAACACTGAAGCTTTCTTT. Protein: CASSLGWQNTEAFF.

The rearrangement links TRBV6-5 to TRBJ1-6; 7 nucleotides match TRBD1. The germline gives CDR1 MNHEY, CDR2 SVGAGI. The CDR3 spans 15 residues. The V segment lost 6 bases and the J segment 6 bases; nucleotides outside the gene matches: 8. The CDR3 DNA reads as TGTGCCAGCAGCCGGACAGGTTTAAGTAATTCACCCCTCCACTTT. Protein sequence: CASSRTGLSNSPLHF.

This clone showed up just a few times. The junction and the germline gene differ at one end; a read error may be behind it. V usage is TRBV7-7 and J usage is TRBJ2-2; TRBD1 is a possible D gene (6 bases). CDR1 and CDR2 (germline): SSHAT, FNYEAQ (reference sequence). This CDR3 comprises 17 residues. The CDR3 sequence: CASSSYPRGKNTGELFF. For the CDR3, the DNA is TGTGCTAGCAGCTCTTACCCCAGGGGAAAGAACACCGGGGAGCTGTTTTTT.

J is TRBJ2-2 and V is TRBV6-1, with 10 bases that match TRBD2. Germline-derived CDR1 and CDR2 are MNHNS and SASEGT. V lost 3 bases to trimming and J lost 5 bases; unmatched junction nucleotides: 6. The CDR3 is 16 amino acids. The CDR3 bases are TGTGCCAGCAGTGATAAGCGGGGGGGCTATACCGGGGAGCTGTTTTTT. Translation gives CASSDKRGGYTGELFF.

The chain employs TRBV7-9 and TRBJ1-6, with 7 bases fitting TRBD1. This CDR3 region has 14 residues. Trimming at V came to 2 bases and at J to 9 bases, leaving 4 bases not matched to a gene. Germline V gives CDR1 SEHNR, CDR2 FQNEAQ (reference sequence). CDR3 DNA sequence: TGTGCCAGCAGCTTAACAGGGGTTGGTTCACCCCTCCACTTT. It encodes CASSLTGVGSPLHF.

The rearrangement joins TRBV27 to TRBJ1-1; TRBD1 matches 7 bases. V dropped 3 bases and J dropped 5; count of bases not matched to a gene: 12. The CDR3 totals 16 residues. Germline V gives CDR1 MNHEY, CDR2 SMNVEV (reference sequence). The CDR3 loop is CASSLGAGGRTTEAFF. The DNA for the CDR3 is TGTGCCAGCAGTTTGGGGGCAGGGGGAAGGACAACTGAAGCTTTCTTT.

The chain combines TRBV12-3 or TRBV12-4 with TRBJ1-2; the match to TRBD1 covers 8 bases. V lost 8 bases to trimming and J lost 8 bases; unmatched junction nucleotides: 10. The CDR3 consists of 13 residues. In DNA, the CDR3 is TGTGCCAGCCGTGATAGCAGGGGGCACGGCTACACCTTC. Translating it yields CASRDSRGHGYTF.

This chain joins TRBV25-1 and TRBJ1-1; D may be TRBD1 (5 bases). This CDR3 region has 17 residues. V was trimmed by 6 bases and J by 0 bases, leaving 20 bases between them. Germline CDR1 reads MGHDK; CDR2 reads SYGVNS. The CDR3: CASRGQSGSRMNTEAFF. CDR3 DNA: TGTGCCAGCAGGGGGCAGTCAGGTTCTCGAATGAACACTGAAGCTTTCTTT.

This clone came up a few times. This sequence joins TRBV21-1 and TRBJ1-5; the table names TRBD1, a call not compared with the DNA. TRBV21-1 represents a pseudogene. This CDR3 spans 12 amino acids. CDR3 in DNA: TGTGCCAGCAGCAGGCAGAAGCAGCCCCAGCATTTT. Translated: CASSRQKQPQHF.

J is TRBJ2-2 and V is TRBV7-3; 7 bases map to TRBD2. The germline CDR1 and CDR2 sequences are SGHTA and FQGTGA. The V and J ends lost 6 bases and 2 bases, in that order; junction bases with no gene match: 6. There are 15 residues in the CDR3. CDR3 nucleotides: TGTGCCAGCAGGCGGGGGACCTCTAACACCGGGGAGCTGTTTTTT. This encodes CASRRGTSNTGELFF.

The J gene is TRBJ1-6, the V gene TRBV3-1 (or the pseudogene TRBV3-2), with D possibly TRBD1 on 6 matching bases. This CDR3 is 14 amino acids long. V lost 4 bases and J lost 7, with 11 bases in between. Germline-derived CDR1 and CDR2 are LGHDT and YNNKEL (reference sequence). CDR3 residues: CASSRRQVNSPLHF. CDR3 DNA sequence: TGTGCCAGCAGCCGCCGACAGGTCAATTCACCCCTCCACTTT.

The gene calls are TRBV24-1 and TRBJ2-1; weak D call: TRBD2 (5 bases). The CDR3 length is 16 residues. V lost 4 bases, J lost 9 bases, and 21 bases lay in between. The germline V gene encodes CDR1 KGHDR and CDR2 SFDVKD. CDR3 region: CATSEQPRELGSEQFF. The DNA for the CDR3 is TGTGCCACCAGTGAACAACCGAGGGAATTGGGTAGTGAGCAGTTCTTC.

This clone was picked up a small number of times. The chain employs TRBV7-2 and TRBJ1-1; no clear D. CDR1 SGHTA and CDR2 FQGNSA come from the germline V gene. The CDR3 consists of 16 residues. Trimming took 5 bases from V and 1 from J, leaving 17 bases between them. The CDR3 loop reads CASSPSAYEGNTEAFF. DNA for the CDR3: TGTGCCAGCAGCCCGTCCGCCTACGAGGGGAACACTGAAGCTTTCTTT.

This clone came up a few times. The J gene is TRBJ1-6, the V gene TRBV3-1 (or the pseudogene TRBV3-2); D not resolved. CDR1 LGHDT and CDR2 YNNKEL come from the germline V gene (reference sequence). This CDR3 spans 11 amino acids. CDR3 residues: CAGGYDSPLHF. The CDR3 nucleotides are TGTGCTGGAGGGTACGATTCACCCCTCCACTTT.

The table lists this clone with a few counts. The rearrangement joins TRBV4-1 to TRBJ1-2, with D maybe TRBD1 (6 bases). This CDR3 is built from 14 residues. The germline V and J ends were trimmed by 6 bases and 1 base, with 12 bases remaining between them. Germline V gene data show CDR1 as MGHRA and CDR2 as YSYEKL. The CDR3 reads CASSPIGGNYGYTF. CDR3 DNA: TGCGCCAGCAGTCCTATAGGGGGTAACTATGGCTACACCTTC.

This clone was counted at least ten times. This chain joins TRBV6-5 and TRBJ2-4; D gene ambiguous. The length of the CDR3 is 16 residues. CDR1 is MNHEY and CDR2 is SVGAGI in the germline V gene. Trimming stripped 4 bases from V and 0 bases from J, with 13 bases between. CDR3 in amino acids: CASSSAGGIAKNIQYF. The CDR3 nucleotides are TGTGCCAGCAGTTCGGCCGGCGGAATAGCCAAAAACATTCAGTACTTC.

J is TRBJ1-1 and V is TRBV5-1, with D possibly being TRBD1 (6 bases). CDR1 and CDR2 (germline): SGHRS, YFSETQ. Trimming removed 7 bases at V and 3 bases at J, with 16 bases between. CDR3 length: 14 residues. Here the CDR3 reads CASGEQGSYTEAFF. In nucleotides, the CDR3 is TGCGCCAGCGGGGAACAGGGTTCGTACACTGAAGCTTTCTTT.

The rearrangement links TRBV6-2 or TRBV6-3 to TRBJ1-3; no clear D gene. Trimming cost V 5 bases and J 0 bases, with 11 bases left between them. The length of the CDR3 is 15 residues. Germline lookup yields CDR1 MNHEY and CDR2 SVGEGT. The CDR3, as DNA: TGTGCCAGCAGTCCCCATGGGAGCTCTGGAAACACCATATATTTT. As protein: CASSPHGSSGNTIYF.

This clone has only a few counts. The rearrangement links TRBV4-2 to TRBJ2-5, with D tentatively TRBD2 (5 bases). CDR3 size: 15 residues. Trimming shortened V by 4 bases and J by 4 bases, and 16 bases separated the two germline ends. Germline-derived CDR1 and CDR2 are LGHNA and YNFKEQ. The CDR3 sequence is CASSRKLGEGETQYF. The CDR3 DNA is TGTGCCAGCAGCCGGAAACTAGGAGAGGGAGAGACCCAGTACTTC.

The chain recombines TRBV21-1 with TRBJ2-5; the table names TRBD1, a call not compared with the DNA. TRBV21-1 is reported as a pseudogene. The CDR3 extends over 16 amino acids. CDR3 protein: CASSKVETDYQETQYF. DNA for the CDR3: TGTGCCAGCAGCAAAGTCGAGACAGACTACCAAGAGACCCAGTACTTC.

The rearrangement links TRBV2 to TRBJ1-4; 7 bases map to TRBD1. The length of the CDR3 is 15 residues. Germline lookup yields CDR1 SNHLY and CDR2 FYNNEI. With 6 bases clipped from V and 5 bases from J, the junction kept 9 bases outside the gene matches. The CDR3 loop reads CASRTNRGGNEKLFF. DNA for the CDR3: TGTGCCAGCAGAACCAACAGGGGCGGGAATGAAAAACTGTTTTTT.

V gene TRBV3-1 (or the pseudogene TRBV3-2) combines with J gene TRBJ2-7; 8 bases line up with TRBD2. This CDR3 region has 17 residues. CDR1 is LGHDT, CDR2 YNNKEL, per germline (reference sequence). V gave up 2 bases and J gave up 0 bases; unmatched junction bases: 9. The CDR3 region has the DNA TGTGCCAGCAGCCAAATAGTCGAGACTAGCGCCTCCTACGAGCAGTACGTC. It encodes CASSQIVETSASYEQYV.

V is TRBV4-3 and J is TRBJ2-3, with D perhaps TRBD1 (5 bases). The V and J ends lost 0 bases and 5 bases respectively, with 12 bases between them. The CDR3 has 15 amino acids. Germline V gene data show CDR1 as LGHNA and CDR2 as YSLEER. In DNA, the CDR3 is TGCGCCAGCAGCCAAGAGGGGCTAGTTCTAGATACGCAGTATTTT. This translates into CASSQEGLVLDTQYF.

This clone appeared a few times. The chain is built from TRBV7-2 and TRBJ1-2; TRBD1 matches at 10 bases. Germline CDR1 and CDR2: SGHTA and FQGNSA. The CDR3 sequence is 17 residues long. V trimming: 0 bases; J trimming: 8 bases; junction bases outside the gene matches: 12. The CDR3 reads CASSLALRQGARVGYTF. The CDR3 region has the DNA TGTGCCAGCAGCTTAGCCCTCAGACAGGGGGCGAGGGTAGGCTACACCTTC.